A selection of T cell receptor beta chains follows, all from one sample in a study of blood T cell repertoires in COVID-19. Clones were sequenced by immunoSEQ multiplex PCR, and TCRdb holds only the in-frame ones, with some missing. The sample has over 450,000 clones, around nine tenths seen once; the top ten hold around 7.8%. Sequenced sample: peripheral blood. The receptors originated from a woman aged 45-60 years with COVID-19, enrolled during active disease. CDR3s include the opening cysteine and the closing phenylalanine or tryptophan. D genes are given only for firm matches. Not all rows give a size; the values are once, few, many and, for expanded clones, a class.

size: NA; D: TRBD1; J: TRBJ2-7; V: TRBV2; length: 15; DNA: TGTGCCAGCAGTGCGAGGGGACAGGGGAACGCCGAGCAGTACTTC; CDR3: CASSARGQGNAEQYF
size: NA; D: TRBD1; J: TRBJ2-1; V: TRBV25-1; length: 14; DNA: TGTGCCAGCAGTCCGGGACAGGGCGGAAATGAGCAGTTCTTC; CDR3: CASSPGQGGNEQFF
size: NA; D: NA; J: TRBJ1-3; V: TRBV24-1; length: 15; DNA: TGTGCCACCTATCCAGGGTTCCCACGAGGAAACACCATATATTTT; CDR3: CATYPGFPRGNTIYF
size: NA; D: NA; J: TRBJ2-3; V: TRBV28; length: 11; DNA: TGTGCCAGCAGTCCCGTAGATACGCAGTATTTT; CDR3: CASSPVDTQYF
size: NA; D: NA; J: TRBJ1-6; V: TRBV27; length: 13; DNA: TGTGCCAGCAGTTTAGCAGGGAATTCACCCCTCCACTTT; CDR3: CASSLAGNSPLHF
size: few; D: NA; J: TRBJ1-1; V: TRBV7-2; length: 14; DNA: TGTGCCAGCAGCCCGACTCGGGGGGGCACTGAAGCTTTCTTT; CDR3: CASSPTRGGTEAFF
size: NA; D: NA; J: TRBJ1-4; V: TRBV25-1; length: 15; DNA: TGTGCCAGCAGTGCTCAGGGGATGGCTAATGAAAAACTGTTTTTT; CDR3: CASSAQGMANEKLFF
size: NA; D: TRBD1; J: TRBJ1-1; V: TRBV4-2; length: 17; DNA: TGTGCCAGCAGCCCCCGGGACAGGGGGCCGATGAACACTGAAGCTTTCTTT; CDR3: CASSPRDRGPMNTEAFF
size: once; D: NA; J: TRBJ1-1; V: TRBV12-5; length: 16; DNA: TGTGCTAGTGGTTTGGTACTCACAGGGATGAACACTGAAGCTTTCTTT; CDR3: CASGLVLTGMNTEAFF
size: NA; D: NA; J: TRBJ2-3; V: TRBV6-5; length: 15; DNA: TGTGCCAGCACTTTCGGAGCCAGGGTTCCAGATACGCAGTATTTT; CDR3: CASTFGARVPDTQYF
size: once; D: NA; J: TRBJ2-1; V: TRBV19; length: 15; DNA: TGTGCCAGTACCCCACGGGGATTGCAATCCAATGAGCAGTTCTTC; CDR3: CASTPRGLQSNEQFF
size: NA; D: NA; J: TRBJ2-4; V: TRBV30; length: 14; DNA: TGTGCCTGGAGTTCCGGTCTAGCCAAAAACATTCAGTACTTC; CDR3: CAWSSGLAKNIQYF
size: once; D: NA; J: TRBJ2-3; V: TRBV30; length: 13; DNA: TGTGCCTGGACACTAGGAGTTGCAGATACGCAGTATTTT; CDR3: CAWTLGVADTQYF
size: NA; D: NA; J: TRBJ1-2; V: TRBV10-3; length: 14; DNA: TGTGCCATCAGTGAGACAGGGTCCAACTATGGCTACACCTTC; CDR3: CAISETGSNYGYTF
size: NA; D: TRBD2; J: TRBJ2-2; V: TRBV7-2; length: 16; DNA: TGTGCCAGCAGCTTAGGGCTAGCGGGGGGGCCCGGGGAGCTGTTTTTT; CDR3: CASSLGLAGGPGELFF
size: NA; D: TRBD1; J: TRBJ2-7; V: TRBV15; length: 16; DNA: TGTGCCCCCGGGACAGGGACCTTAATACGTCTCTACGAGCAGTACTTC; CDR3: CAPGTGTLIRLYEQYF
size: once; D: TRBD1; J: TRBJ2-1; V: TRBV24-1; length: 16; DNA: TGTGCCACCAGTGCTTCTCCGGGACAGGGGGTTAATGAGCAGTTCTTC; CDR3: CATSASPGQGVNEQFF
size: NA; D: NA; J: TRBJ1-2; V: TRBV7-5; length: 13; DNA: TGTGCCAGCAGCCATAGAAGGGGAGGAGGCTACACCTTC; CDR3: CASSHRRGGGYTF
size: NA; D: NA; J: TRBJ2-3; V: TRBV3-1/TRBV3-2; length: 14; DNA: TGTGCCAGCAGCCAAGGCAGGGCCCCAGATACGCAGTATTTT; CDR3: CASSQGRAPDTQYF
size: NA; D: TRBD2; J: TRBJ2-5; V: TRBV6-1; length: 12; DNA: TGTGCCAGCAGTGAATGGGGGGGACCCCAGTACTTC; CDR3: CASSEWGGPQYF
size: NA; D: NA; J: TRBJ1-2; V: TRBV5-1; length: 14; DNA: TGCGCCAGCAGCTTGGTGCCAGCCGAGGGTGGCTACACCTTC; CDR3: CASSLVPAEGGYTF
size: NA; D: NA; J: TRBJ1-5; V: TRBV6-5; length: 15; DNA: TGTGCCAGCAACCCAACCATAAATTCGCGTCAGCCCCAGCATTTT; CDR3: CASNPTINSRQPQHF